This T cell receptor beta chain comes out of a study of sequential checkpoint blockade in melanoma. The sample's treatment: randomized to nivolumab then ipilimumab (arm A) or the reverse (arm B). Patients had received no earlier DNA-damaging chemotherapy. From thawed PBMCs, live CD3+CD8+ cells negative for CD19 and CD56 were sorted. Using immunoSEQ multiplex PCR, the repertoire was profiled, and TCRdb retains in-frame clones only, with some absent. The data hold about 3,600 clones, with about 60% observed a single time. This CDR3 region has 16 residues. V dropped 5 bases and J dropped 0 bases, with 17 bases sitting between them. Germline V gene lookup returns CDR1 LGHNA and CDR2 YNFKEQ.

The clonotype was recovered from a human donor with melanoma. The material was CD8+ T cells sorted from blood (inferred from file names), obtained from a patient given nivolumab and ipilimumab in sequence. The chain is built from TRBV4-2 and TRBJ2-7; TRBD2 is a possible D gene (5 bases). CDR3 DNA: TGTGCCAGCAGCTCCCCGGACTCCGACTACTCCTACGAGCAGTACTTC. Its translation is CASSSPDSDYSYEQYF.